This T cell receptor (beta chain) was observed in a study of beta chain features in type 1 diabetes. Study results and caveats: For Type 1 diabetes patients, all four CD4+ subsets carried TCRB CDR3s that were moderately but significantly shorter.

V lost 4 bases and J lost 6, with 12 bases in between. CDR1 and CDR2 (germline): ENHRY, SYGVKD. The CDR3 is made up of 13 amino acids. To note about this clone: Its antigen is not known.

Expressed TCRB transcripts were sequenced because the isolated RNA had all been reverse transcribed beforehand. Sequencing was performed with immunoSEQ multiplex PCR; in TCRdb, only in-frame clones are kept and a portion is missing. This table holds around 710,000 clones, 9.5% to 15% found once. The rearrangement links TRBV10-3 to TRBJ1-1, with a weak D call TRBD1 (5 bases). The source material was naive CD4+ T cells from blood. This receptor was obtained from a man aged 25-45 years with type 1 diabetes. CDR3 DNA: TGTGCCATCAGTGGAGGGGACGGGGCTGAAGCTTTCTTT. Amino acid sequence: CAISGGDGAEAFF.